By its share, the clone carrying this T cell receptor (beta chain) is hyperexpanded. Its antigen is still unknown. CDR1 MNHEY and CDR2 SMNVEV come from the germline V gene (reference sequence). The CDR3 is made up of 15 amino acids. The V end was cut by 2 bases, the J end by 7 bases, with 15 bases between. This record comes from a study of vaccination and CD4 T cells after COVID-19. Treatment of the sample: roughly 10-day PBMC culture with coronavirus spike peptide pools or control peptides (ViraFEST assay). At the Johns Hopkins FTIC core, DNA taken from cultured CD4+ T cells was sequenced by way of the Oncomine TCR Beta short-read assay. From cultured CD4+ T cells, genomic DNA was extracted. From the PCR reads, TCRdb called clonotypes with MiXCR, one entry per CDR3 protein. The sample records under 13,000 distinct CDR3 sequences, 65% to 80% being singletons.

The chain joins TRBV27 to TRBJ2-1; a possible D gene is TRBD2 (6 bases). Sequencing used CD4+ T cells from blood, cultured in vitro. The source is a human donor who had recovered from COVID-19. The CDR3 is CASSLGTHKGNEQFF. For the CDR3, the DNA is TGTGCCAGCAGTTTAGGGACTCACAAGGGGAATGAGCAGTTCTTC.